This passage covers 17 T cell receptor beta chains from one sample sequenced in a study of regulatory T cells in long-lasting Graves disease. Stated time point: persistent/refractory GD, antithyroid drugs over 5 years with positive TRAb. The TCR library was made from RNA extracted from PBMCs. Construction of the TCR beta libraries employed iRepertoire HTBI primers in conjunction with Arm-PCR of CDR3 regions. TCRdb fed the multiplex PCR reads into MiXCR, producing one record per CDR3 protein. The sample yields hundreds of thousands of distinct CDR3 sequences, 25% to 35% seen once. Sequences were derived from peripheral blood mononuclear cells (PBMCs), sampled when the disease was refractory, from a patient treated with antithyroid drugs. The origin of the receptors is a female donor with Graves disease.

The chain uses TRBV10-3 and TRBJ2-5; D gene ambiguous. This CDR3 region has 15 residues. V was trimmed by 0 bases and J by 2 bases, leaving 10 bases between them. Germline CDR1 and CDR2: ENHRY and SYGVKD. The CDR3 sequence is CAISESIRRQETQYF. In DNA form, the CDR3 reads TGTGCCATCAGTGAGTCGATTAGGCGGCAAGAGACCCAGTACTTC.

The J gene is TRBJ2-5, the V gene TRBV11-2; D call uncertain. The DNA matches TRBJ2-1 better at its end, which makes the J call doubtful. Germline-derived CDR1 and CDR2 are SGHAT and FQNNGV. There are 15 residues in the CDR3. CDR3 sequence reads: CASSLGGSGQNEQFF. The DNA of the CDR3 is TGTGCCAGCAGCTTAGGAGGATCCGGCCAGAATGAGCAGTTCTTC.

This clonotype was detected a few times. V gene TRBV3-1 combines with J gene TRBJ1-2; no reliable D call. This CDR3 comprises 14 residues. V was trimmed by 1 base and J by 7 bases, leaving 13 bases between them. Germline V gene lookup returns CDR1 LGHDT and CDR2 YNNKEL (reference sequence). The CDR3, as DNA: TGTGCCAGCAGCCAAGGACAAGGCCAACGTGGCTACACCTTC. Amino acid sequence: CASSQGQGQRGYTF. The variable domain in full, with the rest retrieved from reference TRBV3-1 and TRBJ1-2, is DTAVSQTPKYLVTQMGNDKSIKCEQNLGHDTMYWYKQDSKKFLKIMFSYNNKELIINETVPNRFSPKSPDKAHLNLHINSLELGDSAVYFCASSQGQGQRGYTFGSGTRLTVV.

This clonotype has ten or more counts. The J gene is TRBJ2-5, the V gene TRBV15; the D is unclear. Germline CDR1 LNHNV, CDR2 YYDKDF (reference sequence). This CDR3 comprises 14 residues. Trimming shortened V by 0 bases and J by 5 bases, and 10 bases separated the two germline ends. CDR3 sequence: CATSRDVDRETQYF. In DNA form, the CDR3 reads TGTGCCACCAGCAGAGATGTTGACCGGGAGACCCAGTACTTC.

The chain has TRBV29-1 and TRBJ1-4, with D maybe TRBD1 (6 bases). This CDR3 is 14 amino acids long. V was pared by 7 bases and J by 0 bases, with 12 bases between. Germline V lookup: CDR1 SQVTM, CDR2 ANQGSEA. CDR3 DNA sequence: TGCAGCGCCTACAGACAGGCAACTAATGAAAAACTGTTTTTT. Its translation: CSAYRQATNEKLFF.

In DNA, the CDR3 is TGTGCCATCAGTGTGGGGACAGGGGTGTCCTACGAGCAGTACTTC. This codes for CAISVGTGVSYEQYF. This sequence joins TRBV10-3 and TRBJ2-7, with 10 bases identical to TRBD1. V shed 4 bases and J 1 base; nucleotides not matched to a gene: 4. The germline CDR1 and CDR2 sequences are ENHRY and SYGVKD. The CDR3 has 15 amino acids.

This CDR3 is CASSLRLGRGGGEQYF. The CDR3 nucleotides read TGTGCCAGCAGCTTACGGTTAGGCAGGGGGGGGGGCGAGCAGTACTTC. The rearrangement uses TRBV13 and TRBJ2-7; D may correspond to TRBD1 or TRBD2 (7 bases each). The CDR3 totals 16 residues. Trimming took off 2 bases at V and 6 bases at J, with 20 bases between the two ends. CDR1 and CDR2 from the germline V gene are PRHDT and FYEKMQ (reference sequence). The complete variable domain, with remaining parts taken from reference TRBV13 and TRBJ2-7, reads AAGVIQSPRHLIKEKRETATLKCYPIPRHDTVYWYQQGPGQDPQFLISFYEKMQSDKGSIPDRFSAQQFSDYHSELNMSSLELGDSALYFCASSLRLGRGGGEQYFGPGTRLTVT.

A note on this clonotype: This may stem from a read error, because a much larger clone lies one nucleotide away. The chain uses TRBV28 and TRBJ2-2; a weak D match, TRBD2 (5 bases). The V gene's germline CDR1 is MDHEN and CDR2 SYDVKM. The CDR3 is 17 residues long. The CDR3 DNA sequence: TGTGCCGGCAGTTTATTACACCGGGATCCGAACACCGGGGAGCTGTTTTTT. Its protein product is CAGSLLHRDPNTGELFF.

The CDR3, as DNA: TGTGCCTGGAGTCCTACAGGGGGCACTGAAGCTTTCTTT. This codes for CAWSPTGGTEAFF. This rearrangement joins TRBV30 to TRBJ1-1; 8 bases align to TRBD1. Germline lookup yields CDR1 GTSNPN and CDR2 SVGIG (reference sequence). Trimming removed 2 bases from V and 4 bases from J; junction bases left unmatched: 3. CDR3 length equals 13 residues.

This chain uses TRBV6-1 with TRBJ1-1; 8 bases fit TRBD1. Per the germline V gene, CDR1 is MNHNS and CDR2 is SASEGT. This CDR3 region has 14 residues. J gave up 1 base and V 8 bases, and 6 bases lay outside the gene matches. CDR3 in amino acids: CASDRQGTNTEAFF. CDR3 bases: TGTGCCAGCGATAGACAGGGGACGAACACTGAAGCTTTCTTT.

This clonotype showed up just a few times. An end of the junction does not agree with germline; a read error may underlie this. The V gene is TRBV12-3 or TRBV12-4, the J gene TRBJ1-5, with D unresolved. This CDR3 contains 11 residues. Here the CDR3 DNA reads TGTGCCAGCAGGGCGACGGGAGACACTTTTTTT. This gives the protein CASRATGDTFF.

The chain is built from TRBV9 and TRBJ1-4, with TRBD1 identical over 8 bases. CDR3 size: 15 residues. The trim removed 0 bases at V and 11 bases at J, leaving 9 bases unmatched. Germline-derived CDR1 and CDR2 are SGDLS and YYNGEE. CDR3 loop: CASSVEAATGDKLFF. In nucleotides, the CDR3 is TGTGCCAGCAGCGTAGAGGCCGCGACAGGGGATAAACTGTTTTTT.

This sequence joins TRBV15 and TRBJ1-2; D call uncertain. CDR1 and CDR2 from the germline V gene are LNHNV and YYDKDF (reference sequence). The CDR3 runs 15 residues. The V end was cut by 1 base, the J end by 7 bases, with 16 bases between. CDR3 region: CATSRGSGVPFGYTF. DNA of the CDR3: TGTGCCACCAGCAGAGGGTCCGGGGTTCCGTTTGGCTACACCTTC.

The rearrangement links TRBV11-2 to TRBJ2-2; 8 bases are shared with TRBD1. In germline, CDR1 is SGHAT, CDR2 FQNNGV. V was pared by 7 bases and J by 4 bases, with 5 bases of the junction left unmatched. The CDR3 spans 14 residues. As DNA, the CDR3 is TGTGCCAGCACCGGGACAGGATTCACCGGGGAGCTGTTTTTT. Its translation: CASTGTGFTGELFF. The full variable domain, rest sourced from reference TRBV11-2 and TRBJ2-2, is EAGVAQSPRYKIIEKRQSVAFWCNPISGHATLYWYQQILGQGPKLLIQFQNNGVVDDSQLPKDRFSAERLKGVDSTLKIQPAKLEDSAVYLCASTGTGFTGELFFGEGSRLTVL.

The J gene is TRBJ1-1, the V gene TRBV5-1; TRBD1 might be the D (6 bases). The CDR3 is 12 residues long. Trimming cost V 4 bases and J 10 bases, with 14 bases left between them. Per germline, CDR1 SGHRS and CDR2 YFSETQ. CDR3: CASSRDTLGAFF. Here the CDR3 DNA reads TGCGCCAGCAGCAGGGACACCCTGGGAGCTTTCTTT.

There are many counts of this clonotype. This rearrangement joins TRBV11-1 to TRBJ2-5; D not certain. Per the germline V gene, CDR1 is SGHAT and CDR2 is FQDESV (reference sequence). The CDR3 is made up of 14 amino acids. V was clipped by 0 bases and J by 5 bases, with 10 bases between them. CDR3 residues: CASSLAPNGETQYF. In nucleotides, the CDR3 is TGTGCCAGCAGCTTAGCGCCAAACGGGGAGACCCAGTACTTC.

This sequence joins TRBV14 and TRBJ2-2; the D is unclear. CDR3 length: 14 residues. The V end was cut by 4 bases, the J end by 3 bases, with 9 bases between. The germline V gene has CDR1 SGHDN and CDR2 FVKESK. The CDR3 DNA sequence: TGTGCCAGCAGCCTATGGGCGGACACCGGGGAGCTGTTTTTT. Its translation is CASSLWADTGELFF.